A single sample gave rise to the 22 T cell receptor beta chains below, sequenced in a study of T cells in Graves' hyperthyroidism and ophthalmopathy. Regions amplified from RNA transcripts were the TCR beta CDR3 regions. First-round RT-PCR with HTBI primers amplified the TCR CDR3 region. TCRdb processed the multiplex PCR reads anew with MiXCR; each CDR3 protein has one entry. The table has 150,000 to 200,000 distinct CDR3 sequences, approximately 17% seen once. What was sequenced was blood. The receptors stem from a woman aged 45-65 years with Graves' hyperthyroidism.

This clonotype was seen many times. The chain links TRBV3-1 to TRBJ1-2; D not resolved. Trimming left V 3 bases short and J 5 bases short, with 16 bases between. CDR1 LGHDT and CDR2 YNNKEL come from the germline V gene (reference sequence). The CDR3 runs 15 residues. This CDR3 is CASSQSPGDWYGYTF. The DNA of the CDR3 is TGTGCCAGCAGCCAGAGTCCTGGGGATTGGTATGGCTACACCTTC.

This clonotype has more than one count but fewer than ten. Being one base from a much bigger clone, this may be a read error. The V gene is TRBV20-1, the J gene TRBJ2-5; D is ambiguous. CDR3 length: 13 amino acids. Trimming took 5 bases from V and 1 from J, leaving 11 bases between them. Germline CDR1 DFQATT, CDR2 SNEGSKA (reference sequence). This chain's CDR3 is CSADGPPQETQYF. CDR3 DNA sequence: TGCAGTGCTGATGGACCCCCCCAAGAGACCCAGTACTTC.

As to this clonotype: Possible read error: a much larger clone is one base away. The chain combines TRBV6-8 with TRBJ2-2, with TRBD2 matching 9 bases. The CDR3 runs to 14 residues. Germline V lookup: CDR1 MNHGY, CDR2 SAAAGT. Here the CDR3 reads CSSNPTSGTGELFF. In nucleotides, the CDR3 is TGTTCCAGCAACCCGACTAGCGGCACCGGGGAGCTGTTTTTT.

A few counts support this clonotype. The chain uses TRBV4-2 and TRBJ1-4, with 7 positions matching TRBD1. Germline V gene data show CDR1 as LGHNA and CDR2 as YNFKEQ. Trimming took 0 bases from V and 11 from J; bases not matched to a gene: 12. The CDR3 is 16 residues long. The CDR3 DNA follows: TGTGCCAGCAGCCAAGATCCTGGGAAGGGGGCGGAGAAACTGTTTTTT. Translated: CASSQDPGKGAEKLFF.

This clonotype was counted ten times or more. V and J are TRBV27 and TRBJ2-1; D assignment may be TRBD1 or TRBD2 (5 bases each). Germline V gene lookup returns CDR1 MNHEY and CDR2 SMNVEV (reference sequence). V was trimmed by 5 bases and J by 6 bases, leaving 8 bases between them. The CDR3 runs to 12 residues. CDR3 sequence: CASSAGGNEQFF. The CDR3 bases are TGTGCCAGCAGTGCTGGGGGCAATGAGCAGTTCTTC.

The J gene is TRBJ2-3, the V gene TRBV13, with D perhaps TRBD1 or TRBD2 (6 bases each). The CDR3 runs to 14 residues. Trimming cost V 2 bases and J 4 bases, with 10 bases left between them. CDR1 PRHDT and CDR2 FYEKMQ come from the germline V gene (reference sequence). The CDR3 sequence is CASSLRGAPDTQYF. CDR3 sequence (DNA): TGTGCCAGCAGCTTAAGGGGGGCCCCAGATACGCAGTATTTT.

The genes are TRBV7-2 and TRBJ2-5; no firm D call. Per germline, CDR1 SGHTA and CDR2 FQGNSA. V was shortened by 5 bases and J by 5 bases, with 12 bases between the two germline ends. The CDR3 is made up of 13 amino acids. CDR3 sequence (DNA): TGTGCCAGCAGCCCCAGTCGGACGGAGACCCAGTACTTC. Amino acids: CASSPSRTETQYF.

This clonotype was detected ten times or more. The chain joins TRBV2 to TRBJ1-6, with D tentatively TRBD1 (5 bases). V was shortened by 7 bases and J by 5 bases, with 15 bases between the two germline ends. This CDR3 comprises 15 residues. Germline assignment: CDR1 SNHLY and CDR2 FYNNEI. The CDR3 DNA is TGTGCCAGCATTTCGAGTACAGGCAATAATTCACCCCTCCACTTT. Its translation is CASISSTGNNSPLHF.

This clonotype was observed many times. The chain is built from TRBV29-1 and TRBJ2-1, with D perhaps matching TRBD1 or TRBD2 (5 bases each). The length of the CDR3 is 14 residues. Germline V gene data show CDR1 as SQVTM and CDR2 as ANQGSEA. V lost 3 bases, J lost 5 bases, and 14 bases lay in between. This CDR3 is CSVEVGTRNNEQFF. Written as DNA, the CDR3 is TGCAGCGTTGAGGTGGGGACGCGTAACAATGAGCAGTTCTTC.

This clonotype was seen repeatedly, ten times or more. The rearrangement joins TRBV11-3 to TRBJ2-1, with D uncertain. Deletions cut 2 bases from V and 9 bases from J, with 8 bases between. This CDR3 comprises 12 residues. Germline V gene lookup returns CDR1 SGHNT and CDR2 YENEEA. CDR3 loop: CASSLRVSEQFF. Here the CDR3 DNA reads TGTGCCAGCAGCTTAAGGGTCAGTGAGCAGTTCTTC.

This clonotype appeared many times. The chain combines TRBV7-3 with TRBJ2-1, with 7 bases identical to TRBD2. The CDR3 is 15 amino acids. The germline V gene has CDR1 SGHTA and CDR2 FQGTGA. V trimming: 4 bases; J trimming: 6 bases; junction bases outside the gene matches: 9. The chain's CDR3 is CASSSIAGPANEQFF. The CDR3 DNA follows: TGTGCCAGCAGCTCGATAGCGGGCCCGGCCAATGAGCAGTTCTTC.

This clonotype has more than one count but fewer than ten. The chain joins TRBV9 to TRBJ1-1; TRBD1 agrees at 11 bases. The germline gives CDR1 SGDLS, CDR2 YYNGEE. The junction had 4 bases not matched to a gene; V was cut back by 3 bases and J by 0 bases. This CDR3 is built from 16 residues. CDR3 amino acids: CASSGTGGLMNTEAFF. As DNA, the CDR3 is TGTGCCAGCAGCGGGACAGGGGGCTTAATGAACACTGAAGCTTTCTTT.

This clonotype has at least ten counts. The chain couples TRBV28 to TRBJ2-3; weak D call: TRBD1 (6 bases). CDR1 MDHEN and CDR2 SYDVKM come from the germline V gene. Trimming shortened V by 0 bases and J by 3 bases, and 10 bases separated the two germline ends. CDR3 size: 15 residues. The CDR3 nucleotides read TGTGCCAGCAGTTTATGGACAGGTGGAACAGATACGCAGTATTTT. As protein: CASSLWTGGTDTQYF.

The table lists this clonotype with many counts. This chain joins TRBV20-1 and TRBJ1-1, with D hard to call. The CDR3 consists of 16 residues. The ends were cut back, 6 bases at V and 6 bases at J, with 26 bases in the middle. Germline loops: CDR1 DFQATT, CDR2 SNEGSKA (reference sequence). The CDR3 is CSAPPGGDWGNSEAFF. The DNA of the CDR3 is TGCAGTGCGCCTCCGGGAGGAGACTGGGGAAACTCTGAAGCTTTCTTT.

The chain carries TRBV11-1 and TRBJ2-1, with 12 bases matching TRBD2. Germline-derived CDR1 and CDR2 are SGHAT and FQDESV (reference sequence). The CDR3 is 15 amino acids. Trimming removed 5 bases from V and 9 bases from J; junction bases left unmatched: 8. CDR3 sequence reads: CASSRLAGVAGEQFF. The CDR3 bases are TGTGCCAGCAGCAGACTAGCGGGAGTCGCTGGTGAGCAGTTCTTC.

This clonotype was detected many times. J is TRBJ1-1 and V is TRBV20-1; D unresolved. The CDR3 sequence is 11 residues long. The germline gives CDR1 DFQATT, CDR2 SNEGSKA (reference sequence). V lost 6 bases and J lost 2, with 7 bases in between. The CDR3 region is CSATRNTEAFF. CDR3 coding DNA: TGCAGTGCCACTCGTAACACTGAAGCTTTCTTT.

This clonotype was seen ten or more times. The chain carries TRBV7-9 and TRBJ2-7; 8 nucleotides agree with TRBD2. CDR1 is SEHNR, CDR2 FQNEAQ, per germline (reference sequence). V gave up 2 bases and J gave up 7 bases; unmatched junction bases: 4. CDR3 length: 13 amino acids. CDR3 loop: CASSLLTGGEQYF. The CDR3 region has the DNA TGTGCCAGCAGCTTACTGACGGGGGGGGAGCAGTACTTC.

This clonotype has ten or more counts. The chain has TRBV5-1 and TRBJ2-5; a possible D gene is TRBD1 (5 bases). Trimming stripped 4 bases from V and 2 bases from J, with 12 bases between. Germline V gene lookup returns CDR1 SGHRS and CDR2 YFSETQ. CDR3 length: 14 residues. CDR3 amino acids: CASSGGREQETQYF. As DNA, the CDR3 is TGCGCCAGCAGCGGTGGCAGGGAACAAGAGACCCAGTACTTC.

At least ten counts were recorded for this clonotype. The chain joins TRBV7-6 to TRBJ2-7; a possible D gene is TRBD2 (5 bases). The CDR3 sequence is 14 residues long. Trimming removed 5 bases at V and 2 bases at J, with 13 bases between. Germline V lookup: CDR1 SGHVS, CDR2 FNYEAQ. This chain's CDR3 is CASSDGVGPYEQYF. The DNA of the CDR3 is TGTGCCAGCAGCGACGGGGTTGGTCCCTACGAGCAGTACTTC.

This clonotype was seen at least ten times. The chain has TRBV5-1 and TRBJ2-2, with a possible D match to TRBD1 (5 bases). Trimming took off 0 bases at V and 4 bases at J, with 13 bases between the two ends. The CDR3 has 16 residues. Germline V lookup: CDR1 SGHRS, CDR2 YFSETQ. The CDR3 reads CASSLAPGFTTGELFF. In nucleotides, the CDR3 is TGCGCCAGCAGCTTGGCCCCAGGGTTTACCACCGGGGAGCTGTTTTTT.

This clonotype came up a few times. The J gene is TRBJ2-7, the V gene TRBV4-2; 11 positions agree with TRBD1. Germline CDR1 reads LGHNA; CDR2 reads YNFKEQ. The CDR3 loop spans 16 amino acids. The trim removed 4 bases at V and 2 bases at J, leaving 7 bases unmatched. CDR3: CASSRGGTGGTYEQYF. The CDR3 nucleotides are TGTGCCAGCAGCCGAGGAGGGACAGGGGGTACCTACGAGCAGTACTTC.

This clonotype was found many times. The V call is TRBV2, the J call TRBJ1-1; possibly TRBD1 for D (6 bases). From germline, CDR1 is SNHLY and CDR2 FYNNEI. V dropped 10 bases and J dropped 0 bases, with 12 bases sitting between them. CDR3 length: 13 residues. CDR3 region: CATNRDMNTEAFF. The CDR3 nucleotides read TGTGCCACCAACAGGGATATGAACACTGAAGCTTTCTTT.